These T cell receptor beta chains were read from a single sample in a study of T-cell memory formation after mild COVID-19. TCRdb reprocessed the 5' RACE reads via MiXCR and lists one record per CDR3 protein. The profile shows hundreds of thousands of distinct CDR3 sequences, less than 25% of them singletons. Sequenced: PBMCs or a T cell subset sorted from them (not recorded which). All receptors come from an adult woman who had mild COVID-19 (a few samples of this study predate the infection). Cell type and time point are not known. The CDR3 runs from the conserved cysteine through the conserved F or W. A D gene is named only where the DNA matches it firmly. Clone sizes are given selectively: once, few, many, or a class where the clone is expanded.

clone size	D gene	V gene	J gene	CDR3 protein	CDR3 DNA
many	.	TRBV7-2	TRBJ2-5	CASSPPGYQETQYF	TGTGCCAGCAGTCCTCCTGGGTACCAAGAGACCCAGTACTTC
many	TRBD1	TRBV12-3/TRBV12-4	TRBJ2-5	CASGQGAEETQYF	TGTGCCTCGGGACAGGGGGCTGAGGAGACCCAGTACTTC
.	.	TRBV27	TRBJ1-1	CASSLSGEPEAFF	TGTGCCAGCAGTTTATCGGGGGAACCTGAAGCTTTCTTT
few	TRBD2	TRBV30	TRBJ2-3	CAWSVRTSGRWSLGDTQYF	TGTGCCTGGAGTGTTAGGACTAGCGGGAGATGGAGTTTGGGGGATACGCAGTATTTT
few	.	TRBV6-6	TRBJ2-7	CASSNTYEQYF	TGTGCCAGCAGTAATACATACGAGCAGTACTTC
.	.	TRBV12-5	TRBJ2-1	CASGFSGGLNEQFF	TGTGCTAGTGGTTTCTCCGGTGGTCTGAATGAGCAGTTCTTC
.	.	TRBV3-1	TRBJ1-2	CASSRSSARYGYTF	TGTGCCAGCAGCCGCTCGTCTGCTCGCTATGGCTACACCTTC
.	TRBD2	TRBV20-1	TRBJ2-7	CSARGTGGTTYEQYF	TGCAGTGCTAGGGGGACCGGGGGGACTACCTACGAGCAGTACTTC
few	TRBD1	TRBV24-1	TRBJ1-3	CATSDSIGTAGNTIYF	TGTGCCACCAGTGATTCAATCGGGACAGCTGGAAACACCATATATTTT
.	TRBD2	TRBV6-5	TRBJ2-1	CASSPPGLAGGSSSYNEQFF	TGTGCCAGCAGTCCGCCGGGACTAGCGGGAGGGTCGAGCTCCTACAATGAGCAGTTCTTC
.	TRBD2	TRBV7-9	TRBJ2-3	CASSLGAGPPDTRYF	TGTGCCAGCAGCTTAGGAGCGGGACCTCCCGATACGCGGTATTTT
few	TRBD2	TRBV3-1	TRBJ2-7	CASSGAGDEQYF	TGTGCCAGCAGCGGGGCGGGGGACGAGCAGTACTTC
few	.	TRBV7-9	TRBJ2-1	CASSLSEVSGPTKFF	TGTGCCAGCAGTCTCTCAGAGGTTAGCGGACCGACAAAGTTCTTC
once	TRBD2	TRBV12-3/TRBV12-4	TRBJ2-3	CASSLGTSGGAAQYF	TGTGCCAGCAGTTTAGGGACTAGCGGGGGGGCCGCACAGTATTTT
.	TRBD1	TRBV6-1	TRBJ2-2	CASSEWDRERSGELFF	TGTGCCAGCAGTGAATGGGACAGGGAAAGGTCCGGGGAGCTGTTTTTT
few	.	TRBV20-1	TRBJ2-7	CSARHFGSAESYEQYF	TGCAGTGCTAGGCATTTCGGATCAGCGGAGTCCTACGAGCAGTACTTC
.	.	TRBV5-1	TRBJ1-1	CASSPGPMGGDTEAFF	TGCGCCAGCAGCCCGGGGCCCATGGGTGGGGACACTGAAGCTTTCTTT
few	.	TRBV27	TRBJ2-5	CASSRLGRETQYF	TGTGCCAGCAGTAGGCTCGGGAGAGAGACCCAGTACTTC
.	.	TRBV24-1	TRBJ2-3	CATSDSRDRTDTQYF	TGTGCCACCAGTGATTCCCGGGACCGCACAGATACGCAGTATTTT
many	.	TRBV24-1	TRBJ2-5	CATSAGTRETQYF	TGTGCCACCAGTGCCGGGACGCGAGAGACCCAGTACTTC
.	TRBD1	TRBV6-1	TRBJ1-5	CASSATGVGNQPQHF	TGTGCCAGCAGTGCCACAGGGGTGGGCAATCAGCCCCAGCATTTT
.	.	TRBV9	TRBJ2-7	CASSVAPYEQYF	TGTGCCAGCAGCGTAGCGCCTTACGAGCAGTACTTC
.	.	TRBV27	TRBJ2-7	CASSLLQDYEQYF	TGTGCCAGCAGTTTGCTGCAGGACTACGAGCAGTACTTC
.	TRBD2	TRBV7-3	TRBJ2-1	CASSLFSGRPYNEQFF	TGTGCCAGCAGCTTATTTAGCGGGAGACCCTACAATGAGCAGTTCTTC
few	TRBD2	TRBV25-1	TRBJ2-2	CASSEWIAGEGTGELFF	TGTGCCAGCAGTGAATGGATAGCGGGAGAGGGCACCGGGGAGCTGTTTTTT
few	.	TRBV20-1	TRBJ1-2	CSATTAYGYTF	TGCAGTGCTACGACAGCCTATGGCTACACCTTC
.	TRBD1	TRBV7-6	TRBJ2-6	CASSMTGFSSGANVLTF	TGTGCCAGCAGCATGACAGGGTTTAGCTCTGGGGCCAACGTCCTGACTTTC
many	.	TRBV3-1	TRBJ2-1	CASSQAASAPYNEQFF	TGTGCCAGCAGCCAAGCAGCTAGCGCTCCCTACAATGAGCAGTTCTTC
few	.	TRBV12-3/TRBV12-4	TRBJ1-6	CASGMGHQHNSPLHF	TGTGCCAGCGGGATGGGACACCAGCATAATTCACCCCTCCACTTT
few	.	TRBV19	TRBJ1-4	CASSITGINEKLFF	TGTGCCAGTAGTATAACAGGCATTAATGAAAAACTGTTTTTT
.	TRBD1	TRBV12-3/TRBV12-4	TRBJ2-7	CASSRREGQSYEQYF	TGTGCCAGCAGCCGCCGAGAGGGACAGTCCTACGAGCAGTACTTC
.	.	TRBV6-5	TRBJ1-2	CASSEDRGGYTF	TGTGCCAGCAGTGAGGACCGCGGGGGCTACACCTTC
few	.	TRBV4-1	TRBJ2-2	CASSQTQGRMYYGELFF	TGCGCCAGCAGCCAAACCCAAGGTCGGATGTATTACGGGGAGCTGTTTTTT
.	.	TRBV9	TRBJ1-2	CASSDGTVRGYTF	TGTGCCAGCAGCGACGGGACGGTGAGGGGCTACACCTTC
few	.	TRBV4-3	TRBJ2-7	CASSLAPEGVSISYEQYF	TGCGCCAGCAGCCTCGCCCCGGAAGGGGTCTCGATCTCCTACGAGCAGTACTTC
few	.	TRBV7-6	TRBJ2-7	CASSLGEANGEQYF	TGTGCCAGCAGCTTAGGGGAGGCCAACGGCGAGCAGTACTTC
.	TRBD1	TRBV7-9	TRBJ1-2	CASSGTAGGYTF	TGTGCCAGCAGCGGGACAGCCGGAGGCTACACCTTC
.	.	TRBV14	TRBJ2-1	CASSYSSQKQFF	TGTGCCAGCAGCTACTCCTCCCAAAAGCAGTTCTTC
few	.	TRBV6-1	TRBJ1-6	CASSEGQGIGSPLHF	TGTGCCAGCAGTGAAGGCCAGGGCATCGGTTCACCCCTCCACTTT